This TCR beta chain comes out of a study of T cell repertoires in cytomegalovirus infection. About the research overall: An indication of both CMV infection and matching HLA type came from public TCR beta signatures. Study results and limitations: CMV-specific HLA-C-restricted TCR beta clonotypes dominated the ex vivo response. Public TCR beta family frequency separated CMV-and-HLA carriers, including in an independent cohort.

The CDR3 covers 14 residues. MiXCR, applied by TCRdb to the reads, yields one record per CDR3 protein. The table lists roughly 920,000 distinct CDR3 sequences, roughly 30% of them singletons, with about an eighth in the top ten. Concerning this clonotype itself: The antigen is unknown. One end of the junction fails to match germline, which may point to a read error.

This chain links TRBV5-3 with TRBJ1-3; 8 nucleotides agree with TRBD1. TRBV5-3 is an ORF, with its function uncertain. Material: cultured CD8+ T cells from PBMCs, obtained from culture after CMV antigen stimulation. This receptor was taken from a human donor in good health (CMV status not recorded). Some clones in this sample may be carry-over from other donors' samples. Here the CDR3 DNA reads TGTGCCAGCAGCCTCGACAGGGGACGTTTGGGAGGAGATTTT. It specifies CASSLDRGRLGGDF.